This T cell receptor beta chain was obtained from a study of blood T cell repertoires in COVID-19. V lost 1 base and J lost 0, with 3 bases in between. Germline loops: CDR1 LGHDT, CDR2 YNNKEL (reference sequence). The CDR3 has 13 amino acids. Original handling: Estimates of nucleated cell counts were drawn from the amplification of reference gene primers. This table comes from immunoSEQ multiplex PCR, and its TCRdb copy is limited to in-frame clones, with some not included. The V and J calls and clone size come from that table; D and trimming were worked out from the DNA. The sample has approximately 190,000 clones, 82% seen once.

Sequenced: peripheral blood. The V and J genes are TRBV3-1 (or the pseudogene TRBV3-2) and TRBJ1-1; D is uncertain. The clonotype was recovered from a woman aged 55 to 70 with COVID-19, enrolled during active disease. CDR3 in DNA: TGTGCCAGCAGCCAAGCCATGAACACTGAAGCTTTCTTT. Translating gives CASSQAMNTEAFF.